The T cell receptor (beta chain) under discussion was sequenced for a study of T cell repertoires in cytomegalovirus infection. Comments on this clonotype: Its antigen is still unknown.

MiXCR was run by TCRdb on the reads, yielding one entry per CDR3 protein. The table has around 770,000 distinct CDR3 sequences, around 29% seen once; the top ten hold roughly 14%. J lost 6 bases, V lost 4 bases, and 8 bases had no gene match. The CDR3 is 15 residues long. CDR1 SGDLS and CDR2 YYNGEE come from the germline V gene. This receptor was identified in a human donor in good health (CMV status not recorded). Some clones in this sample may be carry-over from other donors' samples. The input for sequencing was cultured CD8+ T cells from PBMCs, taken from culture after CMV antigen stimulation. The rearrangement uses TRBV9 and TRBJ1-2; 11 bases are shared with TRBD1. CDR3 nucleotide sequence: TGTGCCAGCAGCACGGAGAGGGACAGGGGGGATGGCTACACCTTC. This gives the protein CASSTERDRGDGYTF.